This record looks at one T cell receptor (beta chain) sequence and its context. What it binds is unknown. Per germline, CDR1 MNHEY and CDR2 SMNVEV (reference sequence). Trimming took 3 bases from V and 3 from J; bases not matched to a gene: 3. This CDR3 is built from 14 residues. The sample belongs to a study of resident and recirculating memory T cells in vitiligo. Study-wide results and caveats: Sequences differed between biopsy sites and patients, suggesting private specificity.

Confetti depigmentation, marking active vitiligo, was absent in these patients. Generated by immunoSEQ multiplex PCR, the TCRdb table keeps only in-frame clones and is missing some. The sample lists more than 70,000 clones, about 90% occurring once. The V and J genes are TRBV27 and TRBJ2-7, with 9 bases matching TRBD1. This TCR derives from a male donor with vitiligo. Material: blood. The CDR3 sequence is CASSLGQGVYEQYF. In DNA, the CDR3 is TGTGCCAGCAGTTTGGGACAGGGAGTCTACGAGCAGTACTTC.